This TCR beta chain was identified during a study of cytomegalovirus exposure and HLA in healthy donors. Trimming left V 3 bases short and J 5 bases short, with 11 bases between. The V gene's germline CDR1 is SGHNT and CDR2 YYREEE (reference sequence). The CDR3 runs 14 residues. Both 60 Vbeta primers and 13 Jbeta primers went into the PCR. Assay: immunoSEQ multiplex PCR; the TCRdb copy retains only in-frame clones and omits some. The sample lists about 78,000 clones, 63% occurring once. Study-wide results and caveats: Immune exposure information available was restricted to CMV serostatus. In presence/absence analyses, roughly uniform sequencing depth across donors was assumed.

Concerning this clone: Its specificity is not known.

V is TRBV5-4 and J is TRBJ2-2, with a possible D match to TRBD2 (6 bases). Sequencing was performed on PBMCs. The source of this sequence is a man aged 25-40 years in good health and CMV-seropositive. CDR3 protein: CASSSPRGTGELFF. The DNA for the CDR3 is TGTGCCAGCAGCTCCCCCCGGGGGACCGGGGAGCTGTTTTTT.